The 21 T cell receptor beta chains given below trace back to one sample, sequenced in a study of monozygotic twins with inflammatory bowel disease. TCRdb re-called the 5' RACE reads; one entry per CDR3 protein, DNA not given. The sample features about 210,000 distinct CDR3 sequences, with approximately 1.5% in its top ten. Sequenced material: blood. Receptor source: a human donor with ulcerative colitis or Crohn's disease, or a healthy co-twin of an affected twin (not recorded which).

V is TRBV7-2 and J is TRBJ1-3; without DNA, the TCRdb call of TRBD1 cannot be checked. The CDR3 sequence is 15 residues long. Germline values: CDR1 SGHTA, CDR2 FQGNSA. The CDR3: CASSLLGRTGNTIYF.

The chain combines TRBV5-1 with TRBJ2-7; TCRdb indicates TRBD2, and absent DNA this call remains unverified. Germline assignment: CDR1 SGHRS and CDR2 YFSETQ. The CDR3 has 13 residues. This CDR3 is CASSFGPGGEQYF.

The V and J genes are TRBV5-1 and TRBJ2-4; no DNA is available, so the TRBD2 call from TCRdb remains unchecked. The CDR3 extends over 16 amino acids. Per the germline V gene, CDR1 is SGHRS and CDR2 is YFSETQ. CDR3 loop: CASSLARDQGGSMQYF.

V and J are TRBV5-1 and TRBJ1-5. CDR1 and CDR2 from the germline V gene are SGHRS and YFSETQ. CDR3 length: 15 amino acids. CDR3 loop: CASSLMGGFNQPQHF.

The rearrangement uses TRBV12-3 or TRBV12-4 and TRBJ2-5; lacking DNA, the TRBD1 call made by TCRdb goes unchecked. The CDR3 covers 13 residues. This chain's CDR3 is CASAGGRQETQYF.

The chain has TRBV15 and TRBJ1-5. This CDR3 has 13 residues. Germline-derived CDR1 and CDR2 are LNHNV and YYDKDF (reference sequence). CDR3 amino acids: CATSEQQNQPQHF.

The V gene is TRBV7-6, the J gene TRBJ2-7; TCRdb designates TRBD1, a call that cannot be tested without DNA. Germline loops: CDR1 SGHVS, CDR2 FNYEAQ. There are 15 residues in the CDR3. CDR3 amino acids: CASSLLTGGTYEQYF.

The chain recombines TRBV12-5 with TRBJ2-7; TCRdb proposes TRBD1, but this gene call is untestable without DNA. From germline, CDR1 is LGHNT and CDR2 FRNRAP. CDR3 length: 14 amino acids. The CDR3: CASGFGRGGYEQYF.

The chain has TRBV7-2 and TRBJ2-1; lacking DNA, the TRBD2 call made by TCRdb goes unchecked. Germline lookup yields CDR1 SGHTA and CDR2 FQGNSA. This CDR3 is 15 amino acids long. The CDR3 sequence: CASSPPGKRGGEQFF.

V is TRBV7-2 and J is TRBJ2-1; the TRBD2 assignment by TCRdb is unverifiable without DNA. The CDR3 extends over 17 amino acids. Germline V CDR1 and CDR2: SGHTA, FQGNSA. CDR3 protein: CASSILAGVLNYNEQFF.

The V and J genes are TRBV7-2 and TRBJ1-1; the TCRdb D gene call, TRBD1, has no DNA to confirm it. The CDR3 length is 14 residues. CDR1 and CDR2 from the germline V gene are SGHTA and FQGNSA. This CDR3 reads CASSLRGRNTEAFF. Based on the CDR3 plus reference TRBV7-2 and TRBJ1-1, the full variable domain is GAGVSQSPSNKVTEKGKDVELRCDPISGHTALYWYRQSLGQGLEFLIYFQGNSAPDKSGLPSDRFSAERTGGSVSTLTIQRTQQEDSAVYLCASSLRGRNTEAFFGQGTRLTVV.

The chain links TRBV20-1 to TRBJ1-2; the D call of TRBD1 rests on TCRdb alone, since no DNA is present to check it. Germline CDR1 reads DFQATT; CDR2 reads SNEGSKA (reference sequence). CDR3 length equals 14 residues. This chain's CDR3 is CSPPTSDSVYGYTF.

This chain's CDR3 is CASSLPPGQGGYEQYF. The chain couples TRBV5-4 to TRBJ2-7; TCRdb calls TRBD1, which cannot be checked without DNA. In germline, CDR1 is SGHNT, CDR2 YYREEE (reference sequence). The CDR3 extends over 16 amino acids.

The chain joins TRBV18 to TRBJ2-2; the D call from TCRdb, TRBD1, cannot be confirmed without DNA. CDR1 KGHSH and CDR2 LQKENI come from the germline V gene. This CDR3 is built from 15 residues. CDR3 residues: CASYRTGRGTGELFF.

The V gene is TRBV7-2, the J gene TRBJ1-3; the TCRdb call, TRBD1, lacks DNA for checking. This CDR3 has 14 amino acids. Germline V CDR1 and CDR2: SGHTA, FQGNSA. CDR3 in amino acids: CASSLPGAGNTIYF. The full variable domain, in which reference TRBV7-2 and TRBJ1-3 provide the parts outside the CDR3, is GAGVSQSPSNKVTEKGKDVELRCDPISGHTALYWYRQSLGQGLEFLIYFQGNSAPDKSGLPSDRFSAERTGGSVSTLTIQRTQQEDSAVYLCASSLPGAGNTIYFGEGSWLTVV.

This rearrangement joins TRBV10-3 to TRBJ2-1. The CDR3 consists of 13 residues. Germline lookup yields CDR1 ENHRY and CDR2 SYGVKD. CDR3 sequence: CAIGGSLSNEQFF.

V usage is TRBV5-5 and J usage is TRBJ1-1. Germline assignment: CDR1 SGHKS and CDR2 YYEKEE (reference sequence). There are 13 residues in the CDR3. The CDR3 region is CASSWWTTGEAFF.

The gene calls are TRBV14 and TRBJ1-2. This CDR3 has 14 residues. CDR1 is SGHDN, CDR2 FVKESK, per germline. The CDR3 protein is CASSQDNVNYGYTF.

The J gene is TRBJ2-7, the V gene TRBV12-3 or TRBV12-4; TCRdb picks TRBD1, but there is no DNA to check that call. This CDR3 is 13 amino acids long. CDR3 sequence: CASSFATGVEQYF.

The rearrangement links TRBV21-1 to TRBJ1-5; TCRdb selects TRBD1, and the lack of DNA leaves this call unchecked. TRBV21-1 is a pseudogene. The CDR3 length is 14 residues. CDR3 loop: CASSRQVSNQPQHF.

V gene TRBV3-1 combines with J gene TRBJ2-2. Germline values: CDR1 LGHDT, CDR2 YNNKEL (reference sequence). The CDR3 is made up of 13 amino acids. CDR3 loop: CASSQSGTGELFF.